Listed here are 6 T cell receptor beta chains from one sample, sequenced in a study of blood T cells in healthy people across ages. With a J-beta primer mix and a sample-barcoded 5' primer, a second PCR ran roughly 7 to 11 cycles. One entry per CDR3 protein, called by TCRdb with MiXCR from the 5' RACE reads. Among fewer than 2 million distinct CDR3 sequences listed, more than 35% were seen once. What was sequenced was blood. These receptors came from a human donor in good health.

This clonotype was picked up a small number of times. This chain joins TRBV20-1 and TRBJ2-5; 7 bases fit TRBD2. J was trimmed by 1 base and V by 3 bases; bases with no gene match: 8. The CDR3 extends over 15 amino acids. Germline V lookup: CDR1 DFQATT, CDR2 SNEGSKA (reference sequence). The DNA for the CDR3 is TGCAGTGCTAGTCTGGGGGGGTCCGGCCAAGAGACCCAGTACTTC. It encodes CSASLGGSGQETQYF.

The CDR3 DNA is TGTGCCAGCAGCTTACAGGGATTAGGAGCCGGGGAGCTGTTTTTT. It codes for CASSLQGLGAGELFF. J is TRBJ2-2 and V is TRBV7-9; D is perhaps TRBD1 (5 bases). This CDR3 is 15 amino acids long. Germline CDR1 and CDR2: SEHNR and FQNEAQ (reference sequence). Trimming took 2 bases from V and 6 from J, leaving 13 bases between them.

This clonotype was counted only a few times. This rearrangement joins TRBV7-9 to TRBJ2-1; the D gene is possibly TRBD2 (6 bases). The CDR3 is 13 amino acids. Per germline, CDR1 SEHNR and CDR2 FQNEAQ (reference sequence). The ends were cut back, 6 bases at V and 10 bases at J, with 16 bases in the middle. The CDR3 is CASRSSGGGEQFF. The CDR3 DNA sequence: TGTGCCAGCAGGTCTAGTGGGGGAGGAGAGCAGTTCTTC.

The rearrangement uses TRBV5-1 and TRBJ1-2; TRBD1 might be the D (6 bases). This CDR3 comprises 13 residues. With 4 bases removed from V and 7 bases from J, the gap between germline ends came to 14 bases. CDR1 and CDR2 from the germline V gene are SGHRS and YFSETQ. The CDR3 sequence: CASSEQGLSGYTF. In DNA form, the CDR3 reads TGCGCCAGCAGCGAACAGGGTTTGAGTGGCTACACCTTC.

This clonotype was recorded at least ten times. This chain links TRBV20-1 with TRBJ2-7, with D unresolved. Germline CDR1 reads DFQATT; CDR2 reads SNEGSKA (reference sequence). Trimming removed 1 base from V and 1 base from J, with 5 bases in between. The CDR3 totals 12 residues. The CDR3 DNA reads as TGCAGTGCTAGAGCCAGGTCCTACGAGCAGTACTTC. This encodes CSARARSYEQYF.

The chain carries TRBV9 and TRBJ2-1; 9 bases agree with TRBD2. The CDR3 runs to 14 residues. The germline V gene encodes CDR1 SGDLS and CDR2 YYNGEE. J was trimmed by 7 bases and V by 3 bases; bases with no gene match: 5. The DNA for the CDR3 is TGTGCCAGCAGCGATAGCGGGGGCTGGAATGAGCAGTTCTTC. Amino acid sequence: CASSDSGGWNEQFF.